This T cell receptor (beta chain) originates from a study of long-term antiretroviral therapy in people with HIV. For the study at large: The 2015 immediate-ART recommendation came about a decade after the earliest samples.

The CDR3 runs to 17 residues. The V and J ends lost 3 bases and 10 bases respectively, with 23 bases between them. CDR1 is SGHNT, CDR2 YYREEE, per germline (reference sequence). Study results and limitations: Repertoires with HIV possessed tighter CDR3 length spans than those of controls. Blood in the study was drawn between 2004 and 2017, possibly under older ART regimens, which may be less effective than current ones. ART was followed by higher diversity that remained below transplant donor controls.

As to this clone: Antigen specificity is unknown.

They ran version v3.0 of the immunoSEQ assay at survey level. Sequencing used immunoSEQ multiplex PCR; TCRdb keeps in-frame clones, though not all of them. The table records almost 30,000 clones, 85% to 90% of them present only once. The chain couples TRBV5-4 to TRBJ1-6, with D maybe TRBD1 (6 bases). The specimen was unsorted PBMCs, collected 3.2 years before starting antiretroviral therapy. The origin of this receptor is a man aged 45 to 65 with HIV. The CDR3 coding sequence is TGTGCCAGCAGCTCGGGCGAACAGGGACTCTTAGGCTCACCCCTCCACTTT. It encodes CASSSGEQGLLGSPLHF.